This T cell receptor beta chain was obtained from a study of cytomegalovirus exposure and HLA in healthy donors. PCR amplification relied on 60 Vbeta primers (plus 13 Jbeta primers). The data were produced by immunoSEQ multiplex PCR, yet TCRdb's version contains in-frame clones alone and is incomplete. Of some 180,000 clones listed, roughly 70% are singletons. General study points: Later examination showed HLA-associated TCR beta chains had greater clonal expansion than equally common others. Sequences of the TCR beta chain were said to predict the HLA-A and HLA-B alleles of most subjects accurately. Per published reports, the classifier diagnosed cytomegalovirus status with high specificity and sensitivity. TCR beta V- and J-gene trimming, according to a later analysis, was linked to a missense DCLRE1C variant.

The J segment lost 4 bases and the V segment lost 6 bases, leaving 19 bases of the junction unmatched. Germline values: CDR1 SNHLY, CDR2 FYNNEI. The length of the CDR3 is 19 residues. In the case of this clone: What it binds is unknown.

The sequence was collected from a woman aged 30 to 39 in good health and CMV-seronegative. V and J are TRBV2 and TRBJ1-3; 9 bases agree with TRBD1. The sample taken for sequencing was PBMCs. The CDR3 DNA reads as TGTGCCAGCAGCCCATCATACCTCCTACAGGGGGCGCGAGGAAACACCATATATTTT. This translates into CASSPSYLLQGARGNTIYF. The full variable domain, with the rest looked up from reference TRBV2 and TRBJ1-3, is EPEVTQTPSHQVTQMGQEVILRCVPISNHLYFYWYRQILGQKVEFLVSFYNNEISEKSEIFDDQFSVERPDGSNFTLKIRSTKLEDSAMYFCASSPSYLLQGARGNTIYFGEGSWLTVV.